The entry below describes one T cell receptor beta chain. These data originate in a study of OX40 agonist ivuxolimab in advanced cancers. Study context: At about 81% male, the cohort had a mean age of 60 years, ranging from about 23 to 79.

Assay: immunoSEQ multiplex PCR; the TCRdb copy retains only in-frame clones and omits some. This table has about 110,000 clones, around nine tenths appearing once. This CDR3 is 14 amino acids long. Between the trimmed V and J ends, which lost 0 bases and 1 base, there was a span of 7 bases. In germline, CDR1 is SGDLS, CDR2 YYNGEE. The source is an adult with an advanced solid tumor such as melanoma, head and neck, liver or kidney cancer. This rearrangement joins TRBV9 to TRBJ1-2; D is unresolved. The sequencing here drew on CD4+ or CD8+ T cells sorted from blood, taken in a trial of the OX40 agonist ivuxolimab. CDR3 amino acids: CASSVDGINYGYTF. DNA for the CDR3: TGTGCCAGCAGCGTAGATGGGATTAACTATGGCTACACCTTC.